The T cell receptor (beta chain) described here comes from a study of Graves' ophthalmopathy and Graves' hyperthyroidism. The CDR3 sequence is 19 residues long. CDR1 is SGHVS, CDR2 FQNEAQ, per germline. V was pared by 4 bases and J by 2 bases, with 23 bases between. As the template, RNA transcripts were used to amplify TCR beta CDR3 regions. Amplification began with first-round RT-PCR using HTBI primers, then second-round multiplex PCR was performed. TCRdb re-analysed the multiplex PCR reads in MiXCR, keeping a single row per CDR3 protein. The profile covers a few hundred thousand distinct CDR3 sequences, with roughly 21% appearing a single time and around 3.1% taken by the ten largest. Broader study findings: The majority of expanded thyroid clonotypes above 0.001 frequency also occurred in blood.

This clonotype showed up many times. Its specificity is unknown. The clonotype was recovered from a woman younger than 35 with stable Graves' hyperthyroidism. This sequence joins TRBV7-8 and TRBJ2-2; D gene uncertain. Material: peripheral blood. The CDR3 region is CASSWNTLGARINTGELFF. CDR3 in DNA: TGTGCCAGCAGCTGGAACACCCTCGGTGCCAGGATTAACACCGGGGAGCTGTTTTTT.